This TCR beta chain was found in a study of technical replicates of blood from a handful of donors. This CDR3 region has 14 residues. Germline assignment: CDR1 SGHKS and CDR2 YYEKEE (reference sequence). Deletions cut 9 bases from V and 2 bases from J, with 18 bases between. Profiled with immunoSEQ multiplex PCR; TCRdb holds only in-frame clones, not every one. This sample carries approximately 41,000 clones, 96% of them seen once, and the ten largest clones take approximately 0.37%. The sample comprised T cells isolated from PBMCs. The V and J genes are TRBV5-5 and TRBJ2-7; possibly TRBD2 for D (7 bases). This clonotype originated in a human donor in good health. CDR3 bases: TGTGCCATCTATACCCCCGGGGGGCCCTACGAGCAGTACTTC. Translation gives CAIYTPGGPYEQYF.